This T cell receptor beta chain was found in a study of T cell responses to AZD1222 COVID-19 vaccine. Study observations and caveats: Repertoires were sampled only after the peak T cell response.

This CDR3 spans 13 amino acids. V lost 4 bases to trimming and J lost 4 bases, with 9 bases between them. Germline V lookup: CDR1 KGHDR, CDR2 SFDVKD. Of note for this clone: As yet, its antigen is unknown.

This table comes from immunoSEQ multiplex PCR, and its TCRdb copy is limited to in-frame clones, with some not included. The sample shows 150,000 or so clones, about 88% of them seen only once. This TCR derives from an adult in good health. The input for sequencing was peripheral blood, taken on day 0 of AZD1222 vaccination. The chain links TRBV24-1 to TRBJ1-1; a weak D match, TRBD1 (5 bases). The chain's CDR3 is CATSEPGGTEAFF. The CDR3, as DNA: TGTGCCACCAGTGAGCCCGGGGGCACTGAAGCTTTCTTT.